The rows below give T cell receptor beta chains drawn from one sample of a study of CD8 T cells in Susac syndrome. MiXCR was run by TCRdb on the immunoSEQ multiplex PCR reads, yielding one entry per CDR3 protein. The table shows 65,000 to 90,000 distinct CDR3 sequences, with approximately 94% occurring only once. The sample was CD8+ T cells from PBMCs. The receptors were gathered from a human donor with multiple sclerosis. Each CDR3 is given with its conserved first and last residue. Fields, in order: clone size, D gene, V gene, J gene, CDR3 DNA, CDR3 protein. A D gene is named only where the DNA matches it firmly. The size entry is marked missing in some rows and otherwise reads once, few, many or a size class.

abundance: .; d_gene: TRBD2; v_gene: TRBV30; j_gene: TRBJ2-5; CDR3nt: TGTGCCTGGAGCGGGCTAGCGGAACAAGAGACCCAGTACTTC; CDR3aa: CAWSGLAEQETQYF
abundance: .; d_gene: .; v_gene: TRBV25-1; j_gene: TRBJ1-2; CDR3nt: TGTGCCAGCAGTCACCGGACAGCCTATGGCTACACCTTC; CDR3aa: CASSHRTAYGYTF
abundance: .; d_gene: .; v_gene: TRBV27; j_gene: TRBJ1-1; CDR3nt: TGTGCCAGCAGTTCTAGCGTGAACACTGAAGCTTTCTTT; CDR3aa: CASSSSVNTEAFF
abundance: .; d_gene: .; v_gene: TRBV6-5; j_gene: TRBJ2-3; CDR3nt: TGTGCCAGCAAGGGAGCCCCAGATACGCAGTATTTT; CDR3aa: CASKGAPDTQYF
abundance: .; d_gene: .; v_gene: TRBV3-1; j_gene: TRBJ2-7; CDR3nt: TGTGCCAGCAGCCAAGGATTTTTCGATGAGCAGTACTTC; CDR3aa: CASSQGFFDEQYF
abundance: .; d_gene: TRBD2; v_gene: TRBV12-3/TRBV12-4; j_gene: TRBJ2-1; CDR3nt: TGTGCCAGCAGTTTGGGGACTAGTTTAGAGCAGTTCTTC; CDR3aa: CASSLGTSLEQFF
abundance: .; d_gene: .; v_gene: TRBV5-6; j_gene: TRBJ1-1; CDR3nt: TGTGCCAGCAGGGGGCCCGGGACATCAGCTTTCTTT; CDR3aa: CASRGPGTSAFF
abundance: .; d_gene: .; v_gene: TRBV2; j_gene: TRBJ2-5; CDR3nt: TGTGCCAGCGGGGTTACTAGTTCCCCCCTACAAGAGACCCAGTACTTC; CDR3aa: CASGVTSSPLQETQYF
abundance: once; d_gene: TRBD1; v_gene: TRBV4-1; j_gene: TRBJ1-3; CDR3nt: TGCGCCAGCAGCCAACGGGACAGCGATGGAAACACCATATATTTT; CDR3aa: CASSQRDSDGNTIYF
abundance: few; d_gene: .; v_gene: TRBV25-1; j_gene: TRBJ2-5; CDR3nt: TGTGCCAGCAGTCCACGGGCTACCAAAGAGACCCAGTACTTC; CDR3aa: CASSPRATKETQYF
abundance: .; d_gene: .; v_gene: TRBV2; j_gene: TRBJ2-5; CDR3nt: TGTGCCAGCAGTGAAAGTAAGGAGACCCAGTACTTC; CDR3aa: CASSESKETQYF
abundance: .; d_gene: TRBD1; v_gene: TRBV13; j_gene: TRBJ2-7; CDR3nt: TGTGCCAGCAGACCCGGGACAGGGAATTACGAGCAGTACTTC; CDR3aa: CASRPGTGNYEQYF
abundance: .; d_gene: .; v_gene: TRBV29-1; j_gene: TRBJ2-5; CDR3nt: TGCAGCGTTGAAGATTTTACAGCACAAGAGACCCAGTACTTC; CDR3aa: CSVEDFTAQETQYF
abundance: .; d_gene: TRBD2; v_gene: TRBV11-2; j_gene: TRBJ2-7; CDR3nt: TGTGCCAGCAGCTTACTGGGACTAGCGGAATCCTACGAGCAGTACTTC; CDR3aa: CASSLLGLAESYEQYF
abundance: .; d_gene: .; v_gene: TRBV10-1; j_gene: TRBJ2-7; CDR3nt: TGCGCCAGCAGTGAGCGGGTTTCCTACGAGCAGTACTTC; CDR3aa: CASSERVSYEQYF
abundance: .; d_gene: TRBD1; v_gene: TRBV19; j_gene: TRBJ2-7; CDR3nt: TGTGCCAGTAGTGCCCCGGGACAGTCCTACGAGCAGTACTTC; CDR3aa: CASSAPGQSYEQYF
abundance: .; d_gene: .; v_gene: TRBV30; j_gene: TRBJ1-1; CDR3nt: TGTGCCTGGAATGTGGTTGACACTGAAGCTTTCTTT; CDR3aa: CAWNVVDTEAFF
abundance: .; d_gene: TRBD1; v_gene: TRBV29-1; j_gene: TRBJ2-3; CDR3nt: TGCAGCGTCTATGGGACAGGGGGCACAGATACGCAGTATTTT; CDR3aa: CSVYGTGGTDTQYF
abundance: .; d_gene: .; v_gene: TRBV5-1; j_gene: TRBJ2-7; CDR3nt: TGCGCCAGCAGCTTGCGGGAGATGTACTACGAGCAGTACTTC; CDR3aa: CASSLREMYYEQYF
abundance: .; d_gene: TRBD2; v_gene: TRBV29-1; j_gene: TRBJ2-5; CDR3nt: TGCAGCGTTGAAGATTTGTCTGGCGGACTAGCGGATTCCCAAGAGACCCAGTACTTC; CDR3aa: CSVEDLSGGLADSQETQYF